The 32 T cell receptor beta chains in this list originate from one sample, sequenced in a study of spatial heterogeneity in lung cancer. TCRdb reanalysed the 5' RACE reads using MiXCR and keeps one entry per CDR3 protein. The sample contains 42,000 or so distinct CDR3 sequences, 8% to 11% of which appear only once. The time point here: blood at routine non-recurrence follow-up after resection. The source material was PBMCs, sampled at follow-up. The receptors were gathered from a female donor with early-stage non-small cell lung cancer.

This sequence joins TRBV24-1 and TRBJ1-5, with D possibly TRBD1 on 6 matching bases. Per the germline V gene, CDR1 is KGHDR and CDR2 is SFDVKD. V lost 5 bases, J lost 5 bases, and 12 bases lay in between. The CDR3 covers 14 residues. The CDR3 DNA follows: TGTGCCACCAGTGGACCAGGGGCAGATCAGCCCCAGCATTTT. It is translated as CATSGPGADQPQHF.

This clonotype is classed as medium-sized. This chain uses TRBV7-9 with TRBJ2-1, with 12 nucleotides matching TRBD2. Germline CDR1 reads SEHNR; CDR2 reads FQNEAQ (reference sequence). The CDR3 sequence is 18 residues long. Losses at the gene ends were 6 bases for V and 8 bases for J; bases not matched to a gene: 17. CDR3 protein: CASRKEFWRTSGVDEQFF. The DNA of the CDR3 is TGTGCCAGCAGGAAAGAGTTTTGGAGGACTAGCGGGGTGGATGAGCAGTTCTTC. The complete variable domain, with remaining parts taken from reference TRBV7-9 and TRBJ2-1, reads DTGVSQNPRHKITKRGQNVTFRCDPISEHNRLYWYRQTLGQGPEFLTYFQNEAQLEKSRLLSDRFSAERPKGSFSTLEIQRTEQGDSAMYLCASRKEFWRTSGVDEQFFGPGTRLTVL.

This clonotype appeared once. V usage is TRBV5-1 and J usage is TRBJ1-2; 7 bases are a match to TRBD1. The CDR3 consists of 14 residues. After removal of 3 bases from V and 7 bases from J, the junction contained 9 bases not matched to a gene. CDR1 and CDR2 from the germline V gene are SGHRS and YFSETQ. CDR3 sequence: CASSYGTASTGYTF. The CDR3 bases are TGCGCCAGCAGCTATGGGACAGCCTCTACTGGCTACACCTTC. Using reference TRBV5-1 and TRBJ1-2 for the parts outside the CDR3, the full variable domain is KAGVTQTPRYLIKTRGQQVTLSCSPISGHRSVSWYQQTPGQGLQFLFEYFSETQRNKGNFPGRFSGRQFSNSRSEMNVSTLELGDSALYLCASSYGTASTGYTFGSGTRLTVV.

This clonotype was found a few times. This sequence joins TRBV5-1 and TRBJ2-2; D is unclear. This CDR3 is built from 16 residues. V was trimmed by 0 bases and J by 0 bases, leaving 9 bases between them. CDR1 is SGHRS, CDR2 YFSETQ, per germline. In DNA form, the CDR3 reads TGCGCCAGCAGCTTGGTTGCTGGTGCGAACACCGGGGAGCTGTTTTTT. Amino acid sequence: CASSLVAGANTGELFF.

The chain combines TRBV12-5 with TRBJ2-3; possibly TRBD1 for D (6 bases). CDR1 LGHNT and CDR2 FRNRAP come from the germline V gene. This CDR3 has 16 amino acids. Trimming stripped 0 bases from V and 4 bases from J, with 14 bases between. The CDR3 DNA is TGTGCTAGTGGTTTGGTACTAGGGGGAAGCCCAGATACGCAGTATTTT. The encoded protein is CASGLVLGGSPDTQYF.

This clonotype has ten or more counts. V is TRBV27 and J is TRBJ2-3, with 9 bases that match TRBD2. This CDR3 has 14 amino acids. The germline V gene encodes CDR1 MNHEY and CDR2 SMNVEV (reference sequence). The V gene end was trimmed by 5 bases and the J gene end by 8 bases; junction bases not matched to a gene: 8. CDR3 residues: CASSSSGGGLTQYF. In DNA, the CDR3 is TGTGCCAGCAGTAGTAGCGGGGGCGGGCTTACGCAGTATTTT.

Of note for this clonotype: This may come from a read error, since a much larger clone is one base off. The chain joins TRBV5-6 to TRBJ2-1; either TRBD1 or TRBD2 may fit D (5 bases each). Germline V lookup: CDR1 SGHDT, CDR2 YYEEEE. The CDR3 totals 17 residues. The ends were cut back, 3 bases at V and 0 bases at J, with 16 bases in the middle. The CDR3 DNA is TGTGCCAGCAGCTGGGCCTCTGACGGGGCCTCCTACAATGAGCAGTTCTTC. It is translated as CASSWASDGASYNEQFF.

The chain recombines TRBV28 with TRBJ1-2, with D unresolved. CDR1 and CDR2 (germline): MDHEN, SYDVKM. The length of the CDR3 is 12 residues. Trimming shortened V by 3 bases and J by 8 bases, and 10 bases separated the two germline ends. As DNA, the CDR3 is TGTGCCAGCAGTTTGGTAGCGCAAGGCTACACCTTC. It codes for CASSLVAQGYTF.

This clonotype was counted a few times. The chain carries TRBV12-3 or TRBV12-4 and TRBJ1-5, with 7 bases identical to TRBD1. CDR3 length: 15 amino acids. Trimming at V came to 7 bases and at J to 2 bases, leaving 8 bases not matched to a gene. DNA for the CDR3: TGTGCCAGCACCCAGGGGGGGGACGGCAATCAGCCCCAGCATTTT. Residues: CASTQGGDGNQPQHF.

This clonotype was seen many times. The V call is TRBV5-1, the J call TRBJ2-2; D might be TRBD1 or TRBD2, each matching 5 bases. This CDR3 has 14 residues. Germline V gene data show CDR1 as SGHRS and CDR2 as YFSETQ. Between the trimmed V and J ends, which lost 4 bases and 4 bases, there was a span of 11 bases. The CDR3 loop reads CASSLGTRTGELFF. In nucleotides, the CDR3 is TGCGCCAGCAGCCTCGGGACCCGCACCGGGGAGCTGTTTTTT.

This clonotype has just a few counts. The rearrangement joins TRBV5-6 to TRBJ2-5; D remains ambiguous. The CDR3 covers 14 residues. V was trimmed by 0 bases and J by 0 bases, leaving 6 bases between them. CDR1 SGHDT and CDR2 YYEEEE come from the germline V gene. The CDR3 spells CASSLDKYQETQYF. The CDR3 DNA follows: TGTGCCAGCAGCTTGGACAAGTACCAAGAGACCCAGTACTTC.

This clonotype was recorded at least ten times. The V and J genes are TRBV28 and TRBJ2-7, with 8 bases fitting TRBD1. CDR1 and CDR2 from the germline V gene are MDHEN and SYDVKM. This CDR3 region has 15 residues. Trimming took 8 bases from V and 3 from J; bases not matched to a gene: 12. DNA for the CDR3: TGTGCCAGCGATTCGCTGGGGACAGGTTTCTACGAGCAGTACTTC. It is translated as CASDSLGTGFYEQYF.

This clonotype was picked up many times. The chain combines TRBV30 with TRBJ2-7; 7 bases fit TRBD2. Looked up from germline, CDR1 is GTSNPN and CDR2 is SVGIG (reference sequence). The CDR3 is 14 residues long. V gave up 0 bases and J gave up 0 bases; unmatched junction bases: 2. Written as DNA, the CDR3 is TGTGCCTGGAGTGTGTCGGGGGGCTCCTACGAGCAGTACTTC. It specifies CAWSVSGGSYEQYF.

This clonotype rates as medium-sized. This chain connects TRBV7-9 to TRBJ2-5; D remains unclear. Germline V CDR1 and CDR2: SEHNR, FQNEAQ (reference sequence). V dropped 1 base and J dropped 0 bases, with 6 bases sitting between them. The CDR3 length is 14 residues. The CDR3 DNA reads TGTGCCAGCAGCTTAGGACGGTACCAAGAGACCCAGTACTTC. This codes for CASSLGRYQETQYF. The complete variable domain, with remaining parts taken from reference TRBV7-9 and TRBJ2-5, reads DTGVSQNPRHKITKRGQNVTFRCDPISEHNRLYWYRQTLGQGPEFLTYFQNEAQLEKSRLLSDRFSAERPKGSFSTLEIQRTEQGDSAMYLCASSLGRYQETQYFGPGTRLLVL.

The genes are TRBV11-2 and TRBJ1-5; 7 bases map to TRBD1. The trim removed 4 bases at V and 5 bases at J, leaving 5 bases unmatched. Germline CDR1 and CDR2: SGHAT and FQNNGV. CDR3 length equals 14 residues. The CDR3 is CASSSQGKDQPQHF. The CDR3 DNA is TGTGCCAGCAGCTCACAGGGGAAGGATCAGCCCCAGCATTTT.

This clonotype came up a few times. The CDR3 loop reads CASSPFREANTEAFF. The CDR3 nucleotides read TGCGCCAGCAGTCCATTCCGGGAAGCGAACACTGAAGCTTTCTTT. This sequence joins TRBV4-1 and TRBJ1-1; D gene uncertain. CDR3 length equals 15 residues. V lost 6 bases, J lost 1 base, and 15 bases lay in between. The V gene's germline CDR1 is MGHRA and CDR2 YSYEKL.

The J gene is TRBJ1-2, the V gene TRBV2; D gene ambiguous. The CDR3 has 12 amino acids. Germline V lookup: CDR1 SNHLY, CDR2 FYNNEI. Trimming stripped 4 bases from V and 4 bases from J, with 7 bases between. CDR3: CASSVQSYGYTF. CDR3 in DNA: TGTGCCAGCAGTGTGCAGAGCTATGGCTACACCTTC.

This clonotype has a handful of counts. J is TRBJ2-7 and V is TRBV7-9; 9 bases match TRBD1. CDR3 size: 14 residues. The V gene's germline CDR1 is SEHNR and CDR2 FQNEAQ (reference sequence). With 6 bases clipped from V and 5 bases from J, the junction kept 8 bases outside the gene matches. For the CDR3, the DNA is TGTGCCAGCAGAGGGACAGGGTGGTACGACGAGCAGTACTTC. Its translation: CASRGTGWYDEQYF.

The rearrangement uses TRBV5-1 and TRBJ2-7, with TRBD2 matching 7 bases. The CDR3 runs to 14 residues. The V gene's germline CDR1 is SGHRS and CDR2 YFSETQ. The V gene end was trimmed by 0 bases and the J gene end by 2 bases; junction bases not matched to a gene: 2. The CDR3 DNA reads TGCGCCAGCAGCTTGGCGGGGGGAACCTACGAGCAGTACTTC. Protein: CASSLAGGTYEQYF.

The table lists this clonotype with many counts. The chain carries TRBV6-2 or TRBV6-3 and TRBJ2-1, with D maybe TRBD2 (5 bases). The ends were cut back, 5 bases at V and 0 bases at J, with 14 bases in the middle. The germline V gene has CDR1 MNHEY and CDR2 SVGEGT. The CDR3 sequence is 16 residues long. The CDR3 sequence is CASSTERDFSYNEQFF. The CDR3 nucleotides read TGTGCCAGCAGTACCGAACGGGATTTCTCCTACAATGAGCAGTTCTTC.

The V gene is TRBV6-5, the J gene TRBJ1-2; TRBD1 agrees at 10 bases. V trimming: 4 bases; J trimming: 2 bases; junction bases outside the gene matches: 7. This CDR3 has 16 residues. Germline CDR1 reads MNHEY; CDR2 reads SVGAGI. This chain's CDR3 is CASSWNTGQGNYGYTF. The CDR3 DNA sequence: TGTGCCAGCAGTTGGAATACGGGACAGGGGAACTATGGCTACACCTTC.

The gene calls are TRBV20-1 and TRBJ1-2; tentatively, D is TRBD1 (6 bases). The CDR3 sequence is 15 residues long. Germline values: CDR1 DFQATT, CDR2 SNEGSKA (reference sequence). V was clipped by 0 bases and J by 12 bases, with 23 bases between them. This chain's CDR3 is CSAREDRGFRPTNTF. The CDR3 bases are TGCAGTGCTAGAGAGGACAGAGGCTTTAGGCCCACGAACACCTTC.

This clonotype was seen at least ten times. This chain uses TRBV3-1 with TRBJ1-1; D remains unclear. The germline CDR1 and CDR2 sequences are LGHDT and YNNKEL (reference sequence). With 0 bases removed from V and 8 bases from J, the gap between germline ends came to 7 bases. The CDR3 totals 12 residues. CDR3 in amino acids: CASSQDTREAFF. DNA for the CDR3: TGTGCCAGCAGCCAAGACACCCGGGAAGCTTTCTTT. The complete variable domain, with remaining parts taken from reference TRBV3-1 and TRBJ1-1, reads DTAVSQTPKYLVTQMGNDKSIKCEQNLGHDTMYWYKQDSKKFLKIMFSYNNKELIINETVPNRFSPKSPDKAHLNLHINSLELGDSAVYFCASSQDTREAFFGQGTRLTVV.

This clonotype was found a few times. In nucleotides, the CDR3 is TGTGCCAGCAGTTTAGCGCGGGCGGGGGAACAGCCCCAGCATTTT. This encodes CASSLARAGEQPQHF. The chain combines TRBV12-3 or TRBV12-4 with TRBJ1-5, with a tentative D call TRBD1 (5 bases). V lost 0 bases and J lost 7, with 13 bases in between. The CDR3 is made up of 15 amino acids.

There are many counts of this clonotype. The V gene is TRBV29-1, the J gene TRBJ2-7; TRBD1 matches at 7 bases. Trimming cost V 6 bases and J 3 bases; bases outside gene matches: 8. The CDR3 length is 13 residues. Germline V gene lookup returns CDR1 SQVTM and CDR2 ANQGSEA. The CDR3 loop reads CSVSTTGYYEQYF. As DNA, the CDR3 is TGCAGCGTATCAACGACAGGGTACTACGAGCAGTACTTC.

V usage is TRBV5-6 and J usage is TRBJ2-5; no reliable D call. This CDR3 has 13 residues. Trimming took off 0 bases at V and 5 bases at J, with 8 bases between the two ends. Germline CDR1 SGHDT, CDR2 YYEEEE. Here the CDR3 DNA reads TGTGCCAGCAGCTTGGGTGACGGGGAGACCCAGTACTTC. The encoded protein is CASSLGDGETQYF.

The rearrangement joins TRBV19 to TRBJ2-1; D is undetermined. This CDR3 contains 13 residues. Germline CDR1 and CDR2: LNHDA and SQIVND (reference sequence). V lost 7 bases, J lost 7 bases, and 14 bases lay in between. CDR3: CASTSRVGNEQFF. The CDR3 DNA reads as TGTGCCAGTACCTCCCGGGTTGGAAATGAGCAGTTCTTC. The full variable domain, completed using reference TRBV19 and TRBJ2-1, is DGGITQSPKYLFRKEGQNVTLSCEQNLNHDAMYWYRQDPGQGLRLIYYSQIVNDFQKGDIAEGYSVSREKKESFPLTVTSAQKNPTAFYLCASTSRVGNEQFFGPGTRLTVL.

The chain has TRBV7-3 and TRBJ2-1; 8 bases are a match to TRBD2. CDR3 length: 16 amino acids. Germline V gene lookup returns CDR1 SGHTA and CDR2 FQGTGA. V gave up 2 bases and J gave up 0 bases; unmatched junction bases: 3. CDR3 nucleotide sequence: TGTGCCAGCAGCTTACAAGGGACTAGCTCCTACAATGAGCAGTTCTTC. It translates to CASSLQGTSSYNEQFF.

This clonotype has ten or more counts. The rearrangement uses TRBV6-5 and TRBJ1-4; a possible D gene is TRBD1 (5 bases). V gave up 5 bases and J gave up 4 bases, with 11 bases separating them. Germline V lookup: CDR1 MNHEY, CDR2 SVGAGI. The CDR3 totals 14 residues. The CDR3 DNA reads TGTGCCAGCAGTGCGGGACGGGGTAATGAAAAACTGTTTTTT. Protein product: CASSAGRGNEKLFF.

The chain is built from TRBV7-9 and TRBJ2-3; possible D gene TRBD1, 5 bases. V was trimmed by 3 bases and J by 0 bases, leaving 16 bases between them. There are 17 residues in the CDR3. Germline loops: CDR1 SEHNR, CDR2 FQNEAQ (reference sequence). As DNA, the CDR3 is TGTGCCAGCAGCTTTCCCCCTAAGCAGGGTAGCACAGATACGCAGTATTTT. It yields the protein CASSFPPKQGSTDTQYF.

The sample holds many counts of this clonotype. The chain couples TRBV12-3 or TRBV12-4 to TRBJ1-5; D not certain. V was pared by 0 bases and J by 7 bases, with 7 bases between. The CDR3 extends over 13 amino acids. The CDR3 spells CASSLALRQPQHF. As DNA, the CDR3 is TGTGCCAGCAGTTTAGCGCTCCGGCAGCCCCAGCATTTT.

This clonotype was seen at least ten times. The rearrangement links TRBV7-8 to TRBJ2-3; 12 bases align to TRBD2. With V trimmed by 5 bases and J by 1 base, 4 bases remained unmatched. The germline V gene encodes CDR1 SGHVS and CDR2 FQNEAQ. The CDR3 spans 16 residues. The CDR3 nucleotides read TGTGCCAGCAGCCGACTAGCGGGGGAGCGCACAGATACGCAGTATTTT. Residues: CASSRLAGERTDTQYF.